These 23 T cell receptor beta chains came from one sample sequenced in a study of regulatory T cells in long-lasting Graves disease. Construction of TCR beta libraries relied on iRepertoire HTBI primers and on Arm-PCR targeting CDR3 regions. TCRdb re-analysed the multiplex PCR reads in MiXCR, keeping a single row per CDR3 protein. The sample lists hundreds of thousands of distinct CDR3 sequences, less than 25% seen once, with over 7.5% in the top ten. The time point denotes: persistent/refractory GD, antithyroid drugs over 5 years with positive TRAb. PBMC RNA was the source of the TCR library. The sequenced sample was peripheral blood mononuclear cells (PBMCs), obtained when the disease was refractory, from a patient treated with antithyroid drugs. The source is a female donor with Graves disease.

On this clonotype: An end of the junction differs from the germline gene, which may be a read error. The V and J genes are TRBV6-1 and TRBJ2-1; D is perhaps TRBD1 (5 bases). Germline CDR1 is MNHNS and CDR2 is SASEGT. The CDR3 loop spans 12 amino acids. For the CDR3, the DNA is TGTGCCAGCAGTGAAGTAGGGGTGGGATGGGTCTTC. It yields the protein CASSEVGVGWVF.

The CDR3 is CASSYSGRTATEAFF. The DNA of the CDR3 is TGTGCCAGCAGTTATTCGGGTAGGACAGCAACTGAAGCTTTCTTT. The V gene is TRBV6-5, the J gene TRBJ1-1; perhaps TRBD1 as D (6 bases). Trimming took off 3 bases at V and 5 bases at J, with 16 bases between the two ends. Germline V gene lookup returns CDR1 MNHEY and CDR2 SVGAGI. CDR3 length: 15 residues.

With regard to this clonotype: A junction boundary mismatches the germline segment, possibly from a read error. The chain is built from TRBV5-5 and TRBJ2-1; TRBD2 is a possible D gene (6 bases). CDR1 and CDR2 (germline): SGHKS, YYEKEE (reference sequence). The CDR3 loop spans 14 amino acids. The CDR3 bases are TGCGCCAGCAGCTTAGTCGCGCGGGAAAATGAGCAGTTCTTC. Protein product: CASSLVARENEQFF.

The sample holds many counts of this clonotype. The J gene is TRBJ2-7, the V gene TRBV7-6, with D perhaps matching TRBD2 (5 bases). CDR3 length: 13 residues. The germline V and J ends were trimmed by 5 bases and 1 base, with 9 bases remaining between them. Germline-derived CDR1 and CDR2 are SGHVS and FNYEAQ. CDR3 sequence reads: CASSRSGSYEQYF. CDR3 coding DNA: TGTGCCAGCAGCCGTTCGGGGTCCTACGAGCAGTACTTC.

DNA for the CDR3: TGTGCCAGCAGTTACTCTTTGGGCGCAGAGACCCAGTACTTC. It translates to CASSYSLGAETQYF. The chain links TRBV6-5 to TRBJ2-5; D gene ambiguous. Per germline, CDR1 MNHEY and CDR2 SVGAGI. The CDR3 is made up of 14 amino acids. Trimming took 0 bases from V and 4 from J, leaving 9 bases between them.

The table lists this clonotype with a few counts. V gene TRBV27 combines with J gene TRBJ2-5; D may match TRBD1 or TRBD2 (6 bases each). Trimming cost V 5 bases and J 5 bases, with 15 bases left between them. Germline CDR1 and CDR2: MNHEY and SMNVEV (reference sequence). The CDR3 is made up of 14 amino acids. For the CDR3, the DNA is TGTGCCAGCAGTCAAGGGGGGACTGACGAGACCCAGTACTTC. It translates to CASSQGGTDETQYF.

This clonotype occurred many times. CDR3 residues: CAWTLSGARGETQYF. The CDR3 coding sequence is TGTGCCTGGACCCTTAGCGGGGCCCGGGGGGAGACCCAGTACTTC. The chain couples TRBV30 to TRBJ2-5; 8 nucleotides agree with TRBD2. V gave up 4 bases and J gave up 5 bases; unmatched junction bases: 12. Germline V CDR1 and CDR2: GTSNPN, SVGIG (reference sequence). The CDR3 covers 15 residues.

A single count supports this clonotype. An end of the junction does not agree with germline; a read error may underlie this. The chain carries TRBV5-1 and TRBJ2-7; D perhaps matches TRBD2 (5 bases). Germline V gene lookup returns CDR1 SGHRS and CDR2 YFSETQ. The CDR3 is made up of 15 amino acids. CDR3 DNA: TGTGCCAGCAGCTTGAGGTTTTGGCTGGCTGAGAGGGAGTACTTC. Encoded protein: CASSLRFWLAEREYF.

This clonotype was counted between two and nine times. The chain recombines TRBV4-2 with TRBJ1-4; D unclear. V shed 1 base and J shed 0 bases, with 12 bases lying between them. The CDR3 spans 17 residues. CDR1 and CDR2 from the germline V gene are LGHNA and YNFKEQ. In DNA, the CDR3 is TGTGCCAGCAGCCAAGTTTTCGCGGAGACAACTAATGAAAAACTGTTTTTT. The encoded protein is CASSQVFAETTNEKLFF.

The genes are TRBV19 and TRBJ2-1; D is possibly TRBD1 or TRBD2 (5 bases each). The V gene lost 1 base and the J gene lost 11 bases, with 9 bases spanning the gap. The CDR3 is 12 amino acids. The V gene's germline CDR1 is LNHDA and CDR2 SQIVND (reference sequence). The CDR3 coding sequence is TGTGCCAGTAGTATAGGAGGGACCCAGCAGTTCTTC. This sequence encodes CASSIGGTQQFF.

This clonotype has ten or more counts. The gene calls are TRBV6-1 and TRBJ2-7; TRBD1 matches at 8 bases. Trimming cost V 6 bases and J 5 bases; bases outside gene matches: 12. CDR1 is MNHNS, CDR2 SASEGT, per germline. This CDR3 has 15 amino acids. The CDR3 DNA follows: TGTGCCAGCAGCGATTGGACAGGGAAGGGCAACGAGCAGTACTTC. Residues: CASSDWTGKGNEQYF.

In its sample, this clonotype was seen a few times. J is TRBJ2-7 and V is TRBV7-2; TRBD2 aligns across 9 bases. J lost 7 bases, V lost 3 bases, and 10 bases had no gene match. Per germline, CDR1 SGHTA and CDR2 FQGNSA. CDR3 length: 15 residues. CDR3 in DNA: TGTGCCAGCAGCTTTAAGGCGGGAGGGCCGTGGGAGCAGTACTTC. This gives the protein CASSFKAGGPWEQYF.

The chain links TRBV19 to TRBJ1-5; perhaps TRBD1 as D (5 bases). Germline values: CDR1 LNHDA, CDR2 SQIVND (reference sequence). The CDR3 covers 13 residues. Trimming removed 6 bases from V and 5 bases from J, with 11 bases in between. The CDR3 sequence: CASRGEGHQPQHF. For the CDR3, the DNA is TGTGCCAGTAGAGGGGAAGGCCATCAGCCCCAGCATTTT. The entire variable domain, with the rest obtained from reference TRBV19 and TRBJ1-5, is as follows: DGGITQSPKYLFRKEGQNVTLSCEQNLNHDAMYWYRQDPGQGLRLIYYSQIVNDFQKGDIAEGYSVSREKKESFPLTVTSAQKNPTAFYLCASRGEGHQPQHFGDGTRLSIL.

This clonotype appeared a few times. The chain links TRBV6-5 to TRBJ1-2, with D uncertain. V lost 0 bases, J lost 0 bases, and 8 bases lay in between. This CDR3 has 15 amino acids. Germline loops: CDR1 MNHEY, CDR2 SVGAGI. The CDR3 coding sequence is TGTGCCAGCAGTTACTCGGGCAGCCCTAACTATGGCTACACCTTC. Protein: CASSYSGSPNYGYTF.

This clonotype was counted between two and nine times. The chain links TRBV3-1 to TRBJ2-2; possibly TRBD1 for D (5 bases). The germline V and J ends were trimmed by 3 bases and 1 base, with 6 bases remaining between them. The CDR3 is made up of 14 amino acids. The germline V gene has CDR1 LGHDT and CDR2 YNNKEL (reference sequence). In nucleotides, the CDR3 is TGTGCCAGCAGCCAGGGGCAGAACACCGGGGAGCTGTTTTTT. Translation: CASSQGQNTGELFF.

A few counts support this clonotype. The gene calls are TRBV27 and TRBJ2-2, with a possible D match to TRBD1 (6 bases). This CDR3 has 16 amino acids. Trimming shortened V by 0 bases and J by 6 bases, and 14 bases separated the two germline ends. CDR1 and CDR2 (germline): MNHEY, SMNVEV (reference sequence). CDR3 in DNA: TGTGCCAGCAGTTTATCGAGGGGGATGGGTTCCGGGGAGCTGTTTTTT. Its translation is CASSLSRGMGSGELFF.

This clonotype came up many times. In DNA form, the CDR3 reads TGTGCCAGCAGTTATAGGGCTACCTACGAGCAGTACTTC. This encodes CASSYRATYEQYF. The chain couples TRBV27 to TRBJ2-7; the D is unclear. This CDR3 region has 13 residues. Germline V CDR1 and CDR2: MNHEY, SMNVEV (reference sequence). Between the trimmed V and J ends, which lost 4 bases and 2 bases, there was a span of 9 bases.

This chain uses TRBV4-3 with TRBJ1-1; 8 positions match TRBD1. Germline CDR1 and CDR2: LGHNA and YSLEER. Germline trimming cut 4 bases from V and 0 bases from J; bases unmatched to any gene: 7. This CDR3 spans 16 amino acids. The CDR3 here is CASSPSRDRMNTEAFF. The CDR3 DNA reads as TGCGCCAGCAGCCCGTCCCGGGACAGGATGAACACTGAAGCTTTCTTT.

A remark on this clonotype: Just one base apart from a much larger clone, this may be a read error. It is likely a read error, because the conserved phenylalanine at the end of the CDR3 is missing. The chain combines TRBV11-3 with TRBJ1-5; D gene unclear. This CDR3 has 13 residues. V was cut by 5 bases and J by 4 bases, with 9 bases left in between. CDR1 is SGHNT and CDR2 is YENEEA in the germline V gene. CDR3 protein: CASSERANQPQHS. In DNA form, the CDR3 reads TGTGCCAGCAGCGAGAGGGCGAATCAGCCCCAGCATTCT.

This clonotype occurred many times. V and J are TRBV6-1 and TRBJ2-7, with a tentative D call TRBD1 (6 bases). V lost 6 bases and J lost 0, with 15 bases in between. The CDR3 length is 15 residues. Looked up from germline, CDR1 is MNHNS and CDR2 is SASEGT. This chain's CDR3 is CASSPGGQSSYEQYF. Here the CDR3 DNA reads TGTGCCAGCAGCCCCGGCGGACAGAGCTCCTACGAGCAGTACTTC.

This clonotype was seen a handful of times. A read error may be the cause here, since a much bigger clone is one base away. This chain connects TRBV28 to TRBJ1-2, with a tentative D call TRBD1 (5 bases). CDR3 length equals 13 residues. Trimming removed 8 bases at V and 4 bases at J, with 14 bases between. CDR1 and CDR2 from the germline V gene are MDHEN and SYDVKM. The CDR3 sequence is CASGSQGGYGYTF. CDR3 coding DNA: TGTGCCAGCGGTTCCCAGGGAGGCTATGGCTACACCTTC.

The J gene is TRBJ2-7, the V gene TRBV30, with D unresolved. The V gene's germline CDR1 is GTSNPN and CDR2 SVGIG (reference sequence). CDR3 length: 13 residues. The germline V and J ends were trimmed by 1 base and 8 bases, with 15 bases remaining between them. The CDR3 here is CAWSASTHGKQYF. The CDR3 DNA reads as TGTGCCTGGAGTGCGTCGACCCACGGAAAGCAGTACTTC.

The chain has TRBV29-1 and TRBJ2-7, with 7 bases matching TRBD1. Losses at the gene ends were 7 bases for V and 7 bases for J; bases not matched to a gene: 10. Germline CDR1 reads SQVTM; CDR2 reads ANQGSEA. This CDR3 spans 12 amino acids. This chain's CDR3 is CSASGTALEQYF. The DNA for the CDR3 is TGCAGCGCATCCGGGACAGCCTTAGAGCAGTACTTC.